What follows are 22 T cell receptor beta chains derived from one specimen sequenced in a study of blood T cell repertoires in COVID-19. Only in-frame clones appear in the TCRdb table, and some are missing; sequencing was by immunoSEQ multiplex PCR. The sample comprises over 75,000 clones, more than 65% of which are singletons, and roughly 15% rests with the top ten. Sequencing used peripheral blood. The receptors shown here come from a human donor in a cohort sampled during active COVID-19.

The rearrangement links TRBV7-8 to TRBJ2-2; 7 nucleotides line up with TRBD1. CDR3 length equals 16 residues. The germline CDR1 and CDR2 sequences are SGHVS and FQNEAQ. With V trimmed by 5 bases and J by 5 bases, 11 bases remained unmatched. CDR3 in amino acids: CASSPFGRGITGELFF. CDR3 sequence (DNA): TGTGCCAGCAGCCCCTTTGGCAGGGGGATTACCGGGGAGCTGTTTTTT. Based on the CDR3 plus reference TRBV7-8 and TRBJ2-2, the full variable domain is GAGVSQSPRYKVAKRGQDVALRCDPISGHVSLFWYQQALGQGPEFLTYFQNEAQLDKSGLPSDRFFAERPEGSVSTLKIQRTQQEDSAVYLCASSPFGRGITGELFFGEGSRLTVL.

This chain uses TRBV30 with TRBJ1-3; D uncertain. V was shortened by 4 bases and J by 0 bases, with 10 bases between the two germline ends. This CDR3 is 14 amino acids long. CDR1 is GTSNPN and CDR2 is SVGIG in the germline V gene (reference sequence). The CDR3 DNA reads as TGTGCCTGGATTGACTTATTCTCTGGAAACACCATATATTTT. Protein sequence: CAWIDLFSGNTIYF.

The gene calls are TRBV2 and TRBJ2-5, with TRBD1 identical over 7 bases. With 6 bases clipped from V and 1 base from J, the junction kept 8 bases outside the gene matches. The CDR3 extends over 15 amino acids. Germline lookup yields CDR1 SNHLY and CDR2 FYNNEI. CDR3 loop: CASSADREPQETQYF. In DNA, the CDR3 is TGTGCCAGCAGCGCCGACAGGGAACCCCAAGAGACCCAGTACTTC.

The chain's CDR3 is CASSQDSGTDFSHSYNEQFF. The CDR3 bases are TGCGCCAGCAGCCAAGATTCGGGGACAGACTTTTCCCACTCCTACAATGAGCAGTTCTTC. This sequence joins TRBV4-1 and TRBJ2-1; 7 positions match TRBD1. Germline assignment: CDR1 MGHRA and CDR2 YSYEKL. The CDR3 covers 20 residues. The ends lost 0 bases at V and 0 bases at J; junction bases unmatched: 14.

J is TRBJ1-6 and V is TRBV18; a possible D gene is TRBD1 (6 bases). The length of the CDR3 is 15 residues. Trimming removed 6 bases from V and 7 bases from J, with 16 bases in between. Per germline, CDR1 KGHSH and CDR2 LQKENI. The CDR3 coding sequence is TGTGCCAGCTCCCAGGCAGGGGCCGGCAATTCACCCCTCCACTTT. Translating gives CASSQAGAGNSPLHF.

This chain connects TRBV18 to TRBJ2-1, with TRBD2 matching 7 bases. V lost 2 bases, J lost 10 bases, and 5 bases stayed unmatched. The CDR3 is made up of 13 amino acids. Per the germline V gene, CDR1 is KGHSH and CDR2 is LQKENI. CDR3 region: CASSPILGGEQFF. In DNA, the CDR3 is TGTGCCAGCTCACCAATATTGGGAGGGGAGCAGTTCTTC. Based on the CDR3 plus reference TRBV18 and TRBJ2-1, the full variable domain is NAGVMQNPRHLVRRRGQEARLRCSPMKGHSHVYWYRQLPEEGLKFMVYLQKENIIDESGMPKERFSAEFPKEGPSILRIQQVVRGDSAAYFCASSPILGGEQFFGPGTRLTVL.

This clone showed up just once. The V and J genes are TRBV13 and TRBJ1-1; no clear D. The CDR3 has 14 amino acids. Trimming left V 1 base short and J 3 bases short, with 9 bases between. Germline-derived CDR1 and CDR2 are PRHDT and FYEKMQ (reference sequence). This CDR3 is CASSLAEEDTEAFF. The CDR3 DNA reads TGTGCCAGCAGCTTAGCCGAAGAGGACACTGAAGCTTTCTTT. The full variable domain, with the rest looked up from reference TRBV13 and TRBJ1-1, is AAGVIQSPRHLIKEKRETATLKCYPIPRHDTVYWYQQGPGQDPQFLISFYEKMQSDKGSIPDRFSAQQFSDYHSELNMSSLELGDSALYFCASSLAEEDTEAFFGQGTRLTVV.

V gene TRBV11-2 combines with J gene TRBJ1-3; weak D call: TRBD1 (6 bases). Trimming removed 4 bases at V and 1 base at J, with 17 bases between. Germline CDR1 is SGHAT and CDR2 is FQNNGV. The CDR3 runs to 17 residues. Here the CDR3 DNA reads TGTGCCAGCAGCTCGGAATACAGGGTGAATTCTGGAAACACCATATATTTT. Translating gives CASSSEYRVNSGNTIYF.

This clone was observed once. The genes are TRBV15 and TRBJ2-7, with a weak D call TRBD2 (5 bases). Trimming cost V 0 bases and J 5 bases, with 17 bases left between them. The length of the CDR3 is 16 residues. The V gene's germline CDR1 is LNHNV and CDR2 YYDKDF (reference sequence). Here the CDR3 reads CATSRDKGEEPDEQYF. DNA of the CDR3: TGTGCCACCAGCAGAGATAAGGGAGAAGAACCCGACGAGCAGTACTTC.

The chain employs TRBV11-2 and TRBJ2-1; 7 bases map to TRBD2. The ends lost 3 bases at V and 8 bases at J; junction bases unmatched: 4. Germline loops: CDR1 SGHAT, CDR2 FQNNGV. The CDR3 is 13 amino acids. The CDR3 protein is CASSFGGSYEQFF. The CDR3, as DNA: TGTGCCAGCAGCTTCGGCGGGAGCTATGAGCAGTTCTTC.

The chain carries TRBV5-1 and TRBJ2-7; 7 bases are shared with TRBD1. There are 14 residues in the CDR3. V gave up 2 bases and J gave up 2 bases; unmatched junction bases: 4. Germline V gene sequence: CDR1 SGHRS, CDR2 YFSETQ. The CDR3 DNA follows: TGCGCCAGCAGCTTACAGGGGCCCGCCTACGAGCAGTACTTC. Protein sequence: CASSLQGPAYEQYF.

V is TRBV6-5 and J is TRBJ2-1; 9 nucleotides align to TRBD2. The CDR3 consists of 15 residues. The J segment lost 3 bases and the V segment lost 8 bases, leaving 8 bases of the junction unmatched. Germline V CDR1 and CDR2: MNHEY, SVGAGI. The CDR3 DNA sequence: TGTGCCAGCGCGCCGCCTAGCGGGGTCTACAATGAGCAGTTCTTC. Amino acid sequence: CASAPPSGVYNEQFF.

The chain links TRBV7-3 to TRBJ2-1; D is perhaps TRBD2 (6 bases). Trimming removed 0 bases at V and 2 bases at J, with 11 bases between. Germline V gene data show CDR1 as SGHTA and CDR2 as FQGTGA. This CDR3 comprises 16 residues. The CDR3 region has the DNA TGTGCCAGCAGCTTAACGGGAGCGGGCACCTACAATGAGCAGTTCTTC. Protein product: CASSLTGAGTYNEQFF.

The chain combines TRBV19 with TRBJ2-3; 7 positions match TRBD2. This CDR3 spans 13 amino acids. J lost 6 bases, V lost 3 bases, and 3 bases had no gene match. Germline CDR1 is LNHDA and CDR2 is SQIVND (reference sequence). The CDR3: CASSMRGWDTQYF. The CDR3 DNA follows: TGTGCCAGTAGTATGCGGGGGTGGGATACGCAGTATTTT.

The chain recombines TRBV4-1 with TRBJ2-1; 14 bases fit TRBD2. The length of the CDR3 is 17 residues. V shed 4 bases, J shed 4 bases, and the junction held 6 bases outside the gene matches. The germline CDR1 and CDR2 sequences are MGHRA and YSYEKL. CDR3 in amino acids: CASSPGLAGGPYNEQFF. The DNA of the CDR3 is TGCGCCAGCAGCCCCGGACTAGCGGGGGGCCCTTACAATGAGCAGTTCTTC.

This rearrangement joins TRBV2 to TRBJ1-2; 7 bases are a match to TRBD1. Per germline, CDR1 SNHLY and CDR2 FYNNEI. V lost 3 bases to trimming and J lost 2 bases; unmatched junction nucleotides: 9. The CDR3 has 16 amino acids. The CDR3 spells CASSDYRGPGNYGYTF. The CDR3 nucleotides are TGTGCCAGCAGTGACTACAGGGGTCCCGGGAACTATGGCTACACCTTC.

The V gene is TRBV28, the J gene TRBJ1-1; D gene uncertain. The V end lost 3 bases, the J end lost 6 bases, and 14 bases lay between the germline ends. The CDR3 length is 14 residues. Germline V gives CDR1 MDHEN, CDR2 SYDVKM. This chain's CDR3 is CASSLVGVDPEAFF. For the CDR3, the DNA is TGTGCCAGCAGTTTGGTCGGGGTTGATCCTGAAGCTTTCTTT.

This clone was detected once. The chain uses TRBV19 and TRBJ2-5, with TRBD1 matching 7 bases. The CDR3 extends over 14 amino acids. The germline CDR1 and CDR2 sequences are LNHDA and SQIVND (reference sequence). J was trimmed by 7 bases and V by 6 bases; bases with no gene match: 11. CDR3 nucleotides: TGTGCCAGTAGCCTGGGGGACAGAGCTATGACCCAGTACTTC. Protein sequence: CASSLGDRAMTQYF.

This clone was recorded a few times. This chain connects TRBV7-2 to TRBJ2-6, with D perhaps matching TRBD1 (5 bases). Germline loops: CDR1 SGHTA, CDR2 FQGNSA. The CDR3 is 15 amino acids. V was pared by 2 bases and J by 4 bases, with 9 bases between. The CDR3 DNA sequence: TGTGCCAGCAGCTTACAGGGTGGCGGGGCCAACGTCCTGACTTTC. Its translation is CASSLQGGGANVLTF.

This chain uses TRBV7-9 with TRBJ2-1; maybe TRBD2 (6 bases). The V and J ends lost 5 bases and 10 bases respectively, with 15 bases between them. The germline gives CDR1 SEHNR, CDR2 FQNEAQ (reference sequence). The CDR3 runs to 13 residues. The CDR3 is CASSPPGDQEQFF. The DNA of the CDR3 is TGTGCCAGCAGCCCCCCGGGAGACCAGGAGCAGTTCTTC.

The CDR3 nucleotides are TGTGCCAGTAGTCCCCTGGCCGGGATCTATGGCTACACCTTC. It is translated as CASSPLAGIYGYTF. The chain has TRBV19 and TRBJ1-2, with no clear D. Between the trimmed V and J ends, which lost 5 bases and 4 bases, there was a span of 14 bases. The CDR3 spans 14 residues. In germline, CDR1 is LNHDA, CDR2 SQIVND (reference sequence).

In this sample, this clone turned up a few times. This rearrangement joins TRBV19 to TRBJ1-2, with D possibly matching TRBD1 (6 bases). V lost 0 bases to trimming and J lost 2 bases, with 16 bases between them. The CDR3 runs 17 residues. Germline lookup yields CDR1 LNHDA and CDR2 SQIVND (reference sequence). This CDR3 is CASSIEAAGVLNYGYTF. Here the CDR3 DNA reads TGTGCCAGTAGTATAGAGGCCGCAGGGGTTTTGAACTATGGCTACACCTTC.